The next 32 T cell receptor beta chains were all read from a single sample in a study of CD8+ T cells in alopecia areata. Extraction and reverse transcription of RNA yielded cDNA as the sequencing template. The method was immunoSEQ multiplex PCR; TCRdb's version includes in-frame clones alone and lacks a portion of them. The table lists 150,000 or so clones, over 45% of them singletons. What was sequenced was CD4+ T cells sorted from blood. Every receptor here comes from a human donor with alopecia areata.

There are a few counts of this clone. This chain uses TRBV7-8 with TRBJ2-2; D uncertain. Germline CDR1 reads SGHVS; CDR2 reads FQNEAQ. CDR3 length: 14 amino acids. V lost 5 bases and J lost 7, with 14 bases in between. The CDR3 reads CASSTARPSGELFF. In nucleotides, the CDR3 is TGTGCCAGCAGCACCGCCAGACCCAGCGGGGAGCTGTTTTTT.

The rearrangement links TRBV30 to TRBJ2-3; 11 positions agree with TRBD2. Germline lookup yields CDR1 GTSNPN and CDR2 SVGIG (reference sequence). The CDR3 is made up of 17 amino acids. V was clipped by 1 base and J by 11 bases; unmatched bases: 17. The DNA of the CDR3 is TGTGCCTGGAGTGCCCCATCGGGACTAGCGGCGCTAGGGGTGCAGTATTTT. It encodes CAWSAPSGLAALGVQYF.

J is TRBJ2-7 and V is TRBV9; D remains unclear. V lost 0 bases, J lost 3 bases, and 10 bases lay in between. Germline CDR1 reads SGDLS; CDR2 reads YYNGEE. This CDR3 spans 14 amino acids. CDR3 nucleotides: TGTGCCAGCAGCGTAGGGGCCGTGGACTACGAGCAGTACTTC. Translation: CASSVGAVDYEQYF.

V usage is TRBV7-2 and J usage is TRBJ2-7, with 10 bases aligning to TRBD1. V was clipped by 1 base and J by 5 bases; unmatched bases: 5. Germline V lookup: CDR1 SGHTA, CDR2 FQGNSA. This CDR3 has 15 amino acids. The CDR3 bases are TGTGCCAGCAGCTTAGTAGTCGGGACAGGGGACGAGCAGTACTTC. Its translation: CASSLVVGTGDEQYF.

This chain joins TRBV2 and TRBJ2-7; unclear D gene. The CDR3 consists of 14 residues. V was trimmed by 3 bases and J by 2 bases, leaving 11 bases between them. Germline CDR1 SNHLY, CDR2 FYNNEI. The CDR3 DNA follows: TGTGCCAGCAGTGACGCCCTAAGCCCCTACGAGCAGTACTTC. This gives the protein CASSDALSPYEQYF.

The chain is built from TRBV28 and TRBJ2-3, with 13 bases fitting TRBD2. This CDR3 is built from 18 residues. Trimming cost V 6 bases and J 1 base; bases outside gene matches: 10. CDR1 and CDR2 (germline): MDHEN, SYDVKM. CDR3 DNA: TGTGCCAGCAGCCTGGGACTAGCGGGAATAAAACGCACAGATACGCAGTATTTT. Its protein is CASSLGLAGIKRTDTQYF.

The chain's CDR3 is CASSHREGQPQHF. The CDR3 coding sequence is TGTGCCAGCAGTCACAGGGAGGGTCAGCCCCAGCATTTT. The chain links TRBV6-5 to TRBJ1-5; possible D gene TRBD1, 6 bases. The V gene lost 5 bases and the J gene lost 6 bases, with 11 bases spanning the gap. The CDR3 loop spans 13 amino acids. The V gene's germline CDR1 is MNHEY and CDR2 SVGAGI.

The rearrangement links TRBV6-1 to TRBJ2-1; tentatively, D is TRBD2 (7 bases). This CDR3 has 18 residues. V lost 1 base to trimming and J lost 2 bases, with 18 bases between them. CDR1 MNHNS and CDR2 SASEGT come from the germline V gene. CDR3 DNA: TGTGCCAGCAGTGAAGAAGTGGGGGGGCGGGGAACCTACAATGAGCAGTTCTTC. It translates to CASSEEVGGRGTYNEQFF.

This clone has only one observation. The chain is built from TRBV2 and TRBJ2-6, with 8 bases matching TRBD2. The trim removed 7 bases at V and 1 base at J, leaving 15 bases unmatched. CDR1 is SNHLY and CDR2 is FYNNEI in the germline V gene. The CDR3 has 19 residues. CDR3 protein: CASTHSLGGLGSGANVLTF. CDR3 nucleotide sequence: TGTGCCAGCACCCACTCTCTGGGGGGACTAGGGTCTGGGGCCAACGTCCTGACTTTC.

This clone has only a few counts. V and J are TRBV29-1 and TRBJ2-4, with D possibly matching TRBD2 (5 bases). From germline, CDR1 is SQVTM and CDR2 ANQGSEA. This CDR3 is built from 13 residues. The germline V and J ends were trimmed by 7 bases and 3 bases, with 13 bases remaining between them. Here the CDR3 DNA reads TGCAGCGCTCGGCCAGGAGGCAAAAACATTCAGTACTTC. Amino acid sequence: CSARPGGKNIQYF.

The CDR3 loop reads CASSRRGYTQYF. For the CDR3, the DNA is TGTGCCAGCAGTCGCAGGGGGTATACGCAGTATTTT. The chain joins TRBV6-5 to TRBJ2-3; 7 nucleotides line up with TRBD1. The V and J ends lost 5 bases and 7 bases, in that order; junction bases with no gene match: 3. CDR1 and CDR2 (germline): MNHEY, SVGAGI. CDR3 length: 12 residues.

This clone was picked up a small number of times. The gene calls are TRBV5-6 and TRBJ1-5; no firm D call. Germline assignment: CDR1 SGHDT and CDR2 YYEEEE. There are 13 residues in the CDR3. The germline V and J ends were trimmed by 0 bases and 4 bases, with 5 bases remaining between them. In DNA, the CDR3 is TGTGCCAGCAGCTTGGGACGAAATCAGCCCCAGCATTTT. It is translated as CASSLGRNQPQHF.

This clone has a handful of counts. The rearrangement uses TRBV19 and TRBJ2-2; a weak D match, TRBD1 (5 bases). This CDR3 contains 16 residues. Germline V gene lookup returns CDR1 LNHDA and CDR2 SQIVND (reference sequence). V was trimmed by 7 bases and J by 2 bases, leaving 17 bases between them. CDR3 nucleotides: TGTGCCAGTAACTCCCCCAGGGATGGAAACACCGGGGAGCTGTTTTTT. Protein: CASNSPRDGNTGELFF.

The chain carries TRBV5-1 and TRBJ2-3; no firm D call. Germline CDR1 and CDR2: SGHRS and YFSETQ. Trimming pared 1 base from V and 1 base from J, leaving 7 bases between. The CDR3 consists of 14 residues. In nucleotides, the CDR3 is TGCGCCAGCAGCTTGACGGCCGGCACAGATACGCAGTATTTT. It encodes CASSLTAGTDTQYF.

The V call is TRBV6-6, the J call TRBJ2-5; 9 bases match TRBD2. The germline gives CDR1 MNHNY, CDR2 SVGAGI (reference sequence). V was clipped by 10 bases and J by 5 bases; unmatched bases: 14. The CDR3 is made up of 15 amino acids. CDR3 sequence: CATTQTSGMSETQYF. The CDR3 DNA sequence: TGTGCCACCACTCAGACTAGCGGAATGTCCGAGACCCAGTACTTC.

This clone has just a few counts. The chain recombines TRBV7-9 with TRBJ2-3; no definite D call. CDR3 length: 14 residues. V gave up 3 bases and J gave up 2 bases, with 9 bases separating them. The V gene's germline CDR1 is SEHNR and CDR2 FQNEAQ (reference sequence). CDR3 loop: CASSFGHDTDTQYF. Here the CDR3 DNA reads TGTGCCAGCAGCTTCGGTCACGACACAGATACGCAGTATTTT.

The rearrangement uses TRBV28 and TRBJ1-2, with 7 nucleotides matching TRBD1. Germline CDR1 reads MDHEN; CDR2 reads SYDVKM. V was clipped by 5 bases and J by 6 bases; unmatched bases: 12. This CDR3 comprises 15 residues. The DNA of the CDR3 is TGTGCCAGCAGTCCGCCGGACAGGCTCCTCGATGGCTACACCTTC. Protein: CASSPPDRLLDGYTF.

The genes are TRBV9 and TRBJ2-7; maybe TRBD2 (5 bases). Germline assignment: CDR1 SGDLS and CDR2 YYNGEE. The CDR3 totals 16 residues. V dropped 2 bases and J dropped 2 bases, with 17 bases sitting between them. Written as DNA, the CDR3 is TGTGCCAGCAGCGTGGGGATCGGACTTCGCCCCTACGAGCAGTACTTC. This translates into CASSVGIGLRPYEQYF.

By share, this clone counts as medium-sized. The chain employs TRBV28 and TRBJ1-1, with unresolved D. Trimming stripped 7 bases from V and 3 bases from J, with 3 bases between. This CDR3 comprises 10 residues. Germline CDR1 MDHEN, CDR2 SYDVKM. CDR3 residues: CASKDTEAFF. The CDR3 nucleotides are TGTGCCAGCAAGGACACTGAAGCTTTCTTT.

The chain uses TRBV7-3 and TRBJ2-5; D not resolved. The length of the CDR3 is 13 residues. CDR1 SGHTA and CDR2 FQGTGA come from the germline V gene. V lost 1 base and J lost 0, with 3 bases in between. The CDR3 sequence is CASSLSHQETQYF. Written as DNA, the CDR3 is TGTGCCAGCAGCTTAAGCCACCAAGAGACCCAGTACTTC.

The rearrangement joins TRBV27 to TRBJ2-7; 8 bases match TRBD1. The germline CDR1 and CDR2 sequences are MNHEY and SMNVEV (reference sequence). There are 14 residues in the CDR3. V shed 6 bases and J 5 bases; nucleotides not matched to a gene: 9. The chain's CDR3 is CASRIMTGVDEQYF. Here the CDR3 DNA reads TGTGCCAGCAGGATCATGACAGGGGTCGACGAGCAGTACTTC.

V usage is TRBV29-1 and J usage is TRBJ2-1; D uncertain. CDR3 length: 8 amino acids. Germline V gene sequence: CDR1 SQVTM, CDR2 ANQGSEA. The V and J ends lost 3 bases and 16 bases respectively, with 7 bases between them. DNA for the CDR3: TGCAGCGTTGACCCAGGTTTCTTC. Its protein product is CSVDPGFF.

Only a few counts were recorded for this clone. V gene TRBV28 combines with J gene TRBJ2-2; possible D gene TRBD2, 6 bases. Trimming stripped 4 bases from V and 0 bases from J, with 9 bases between. CDR1 and CDR2 from the germline V gene are MDHEN and SYDVKM. This CDR3 region has 15 residues. The CDR3 DNA is TGTGCCAGCAGTTCGCCGGGAGCGAACACCGGGGAGCTGTTTTTT. Translation gives CASSSPGANTGELFF.

This chain joins TRBV6-5 and TRBJ2-1, with D perhaps TRBD2 (7 bases). This CDR3 spans 14 amino acids. The V end was cut by 2 bases, the J end by 3 bases, with 8 bases between. Germline V gene sequence: CDR1 MNHEY, CDR2 SVGAGI. The CDR3 is CASSYRGGYNEQFF. CDR3 coding DNA: TGTGCCAGCAGTTACAGGGGGGGCTACAATGAGCAGTTCTTC.

The chain uses TRBV5-4 and TRBJ2-7; 9 bases map to TRBD1. Looked up from germline, CDR1 is SGHNT and CDR2 is YYREEE (reference sequence). This CDR3 has 15 amino acids. J gave up 5 bases and V 4 bases, and 10 bases lay outside the gene matches. The CDR3 bases are TGTGCCAGCAGCAAGGGGACAGGGTGGGAGGACGAGCAGTACTTC. The encoded protein is CASSKGTGWEDEQYF. The complete variable domain, with remaining parts taken from reference TRBV5-4 and TRBJ2-7, reads ETGVTQSPTHLIKTRGQQVTLRCSSQSGHNTVSWYQQALGQGPQFIFQYYREEENGRGNFPPRFSGLQFPNYSSELNVNALELDDSALYLCASSKGTGWEDEQYFGPGTRLTVT.

This clone was seen a few times. This chain joins TRBV29-1 and TRBJ2-3, with D perhaps being TRBD1 or TRBD2 (5 bases each). The ends were cut back, 7 bases at V and 6 bases at J, with 11 bases in the middle. Germline V gene data show CDR1 as SQVTM and CDR2 as ANQGSEA. This CDR3 has 11 amino acids. DNA for the CDR3: TGCAGCGCGTCCTGGGGGGATACGCAGTATTTT. Its protein is CSASWGDTQYF.

The genes are TRBV5-1 and TRBJ2-1; a weak D match, TRBD2 (6 bases). Germline V gives CDR1 SGHRS, CDR2 YFSETQ. Trimming took off 4 bases at V and 6 bases at J, with 14 bases between the two ends. CDR3 length equals 14 residues. The CDR3: CASSPSRGGNEQFF. Written as DNA, the CDR3 is TGCGCCAGCAGCCCCTCCCGGGGAGGCAATGAGCAGTTCTTC.

The genes are TRBV29-1 and TRBJ2-3; 10 bases are shared with TRBD2. Germline V gene data show CDR1 as SQVTM and CDR2 as ANQGSEA. The V and J ends lost 4 bases and 0 bases, in that order; junction bases with no gene match: 1. CDR3 length: 14 amino acids. DNA for the CDR3: TGCAGCGTTGCGGGACTAGCGAGCACAGATACGCAGTATTTT. The encoded protein is CSVAGLASTDTQYF.

This clone has just a few counts. V and J are TRBV2 and TRBJ2-7; D is uncertain. The CDR3 covers 13 residues. In germline, CDR1 is SNHLY, CDR2 FYNNEI. Between the trimmed V and J ends, which lost 5 bases and 2 bases, there was a span of 10 bases. CDR3 sequence: CASSLGQTYEQYF. CDR3 sequence (DNA): TGTGCCAGCAGTCTTGGGCAGACCTACGAGCAGTACTTC.

The V gene is TRBV29-1, the J gene TRBJ1-2; tentatively, D is TRBD1 (6 bases). Germline-derived CDR1 and CDR2 are SQVTM and ANQGSEA. V dropped 0 bases and J dropped 2 bases, with 22 bases sitting between them. The CDR3 sequence is 18 residues long. The CDR3: CSVEDPGHQKAPNYGYTF. As DNA, the CDR3 is TGCAGCGTTGAAGATCCGGGACACCAAAAGGCCCCAAACTATGGCTACACCTTC.

The CDR3 is CASRQGPGTEAFF. The CDR3 DNA reads TGTGCCAGCAGACAGGGCCCGGGCACTGAAGCTTTCTTT. V usage is TRBV2 and J usage is TRBJ1-1; D may be TRBD1 (6 bases). The V end lost 6 bases, the J end lost 4 bases, and 12 bases lay between the germline ends. Germline loops: CDR1 SNHLY, CDR2 FYNNEI. The CDR3 runs 13 residues.

This clone was found a few times. V usage is TRBV29-1 and J usage is TRBJ2-5; D is perhaps TRBD2 (7 bases). Trimming left V 6 bases short and J 5 bases short, with 22 bases between. CDR1 and CDR2 (germline): SQVTM, ANQGSEA. CDR3 size: 15 residues. The CDR3 nucleotides read TGCAGCGTGTCAGTCGGGGGGCGCGTCGGCGAGACCCAGTACTTC. As protein: CSVSVGGRVGETQYF.